These T cell receptor beta chains were read from a single sample in a study of blood T cells in healthy people across ages. TCRdb re-analysed the 5' RACE reads in MiXCR, keeping a single row per CDR3 protein. This sample has approximately 790,000 distinct CDR3 sequences, with 62% found just once. The sample comprised blood. All receptors derive from a man aged 25 to 40 in good health. The CDR3 runs from the conserved cysteine through the conserved F or W. Fields, in order: V gene, D gene, J gene, clone size, CDR3 DNA, CDR3 protein. D genes are given only for firm matches. For some rows the clone size is stated as once, few or many, or as a class when expanded; others skip it.

V gene: TRBV20-1; D gene: TRBD2; J gene: TRBJ2-7; clone size: .; CDR3 DNA: TGCAGTGCTCTCCAGGGGCGGGGGGCGGATTCCTACGAGCAGTACTTC; CDR3 protein: CSALQGRGADSYEQYF
V gene: TRBV3-1; D gene: .; J gene: TRBJ2-6; clone size: .; CDR3 DNA: TGTGCCAGCAGCCATTTGACGGGCTCTGGGGCCAACGTCCTGACTTTC; CDR3 protein: CASSHLTGSGANVLTF
V gene: TRBV12-3/TRBV12-4; D gene: .; J gene: TRBJ2-5; clone size: few; CDR3 DNA: TGTGCCAGCAGTTTACGGCTGTACCAAGAGACCCAGTACTTC; CDR3 protein: CASSLRLYQETQYF
V gene: TRBV3-1; D gene: .; J gene: TRBJ2-7; clone size: .; CDR3 DNA: TGTGCCAGCAGCCCGGGGGACGCCTACGAGCAGTACTTC; CDR3 protein: CASSPGDAYEQYF
V gene: TRBV7-2; D gene: TRBD1; J gene: TRBJ2-7; clone size: few; CDR3 DNA: TGTGCCAGCATTAGGACAGGCGGCACCTACGAGCAGTACTTC; CDR3 protein: CASIRTGGTYEQYF
V gene: TRBV7-7; D gene: TRBD1; J gene: TRBJ2-7; clone size: .; CDR3 DNA: TGTGCCAGCAGCTCACCACAGGGGGCTTACGAGCAGTACTTC; CDR3 protein: CASSSPQGAYEQYF
V gene: TRBV20-1; D gene: .; J gene: TRBJ2-1; clone size: .; CDR3 DNA: TGCAGTGTTTCTAGCCACCGACGTTACAATGAGCAGTTCTTC; CDR3 protein: CSVSSHRRYNEQFF
V gene: TRBV20-1; D gene: .; J gene: TRBJ2-7; clone size: .; CDR3 DNA: TGCAGTGCGGGCTGGACAGTCTACGAGCAGTACTTC; CDR3 protein: CSAGWTVYEQYF
V gene: TRBV13; D gene: TRBD2; J gene: TRBJ2-1; clone size: few; CDR3 DNA: TGTGCCAGCAGTCGTTGGACTAGCGGGGGATCTGAGCAGTTCTTC; CDR3 protein: CASSRWTSGGSEQFF
V gene: TRBV7-9; D gene: .; J gene: TRBJ2-7; clone size: .; CDR3 DNA: TGTGCCAGCAGCCCTGGGACAACCTATTACGAGCAGTACTTC; CDR3 protein: CASSPGTTYYEQYF
V gene: TRBV20-1; D gene: .; J gene: TRBJ1-1; clone size: .; CDR3 DNA: TGCAGTGCTCGGGACACTGAAGCTTTCTTT; CDR3 protein: CSARDTEAFF
V gene: TRBV5-8; D gene: TRBD2; J gene: TRBJ2-5; clone size: .; CDR3 DNA: TGTGCCAGCAGTTCTGGACTAGCGGGGGGACCGCTAGACGAGACCCAGTACTTC; CDR3 protein: CASSSGLAGGPLDETQYF
V gene: TRBV11-3; D gene: .; J gene: TRBJ2-6; clone size: .; CDR3 DNA: TGTGCCAGCAGCGAAGTCGGCTCTGGGGCCAACGTCCTGACTTTC; CDR3 protein: CASSEVGSGANVLTF
V gene: TRBV29-1; D gene: .; J gene: TRBJ2-6; clone size: .; CDR3 DNA: TGCAGCGTTGGGGACACCGGGGCCGACGTCCTGACTTTC; CDR3 protein: CSVGDTGADVLTF
V gene: TRBV20-1; D gene: TRBD1; J gene: TRBJ1-4; clone size: .; CDR3 DNA: TGCAGTGCTAGACAAGGGGGCGCGCTCGAAAAACTGTTTTTT; CDR3 protein: CSARQGGALEKLFF
V gene: TRBV28; D gene: .; J gene: TRBJ1-4; clone size: .; CDR3 DNA: TGTGCCAGCAGTTTTTGGTTCAAGGATGAAAAACTGTTTTTT; CDR3 protein: CASSFWFKDEKLFF
V gene: TRBV6-5; D gene: TRBD2; J gene: TRBJ2-3; clone size: .; CDR3 DNA: TGTGCCAGCAGTTACTCATCGGGGACCAGCGGGGTAGCGGATACGCAGTATTTT; CDR3 protein: CASSYSSGTSGVADTQYF
V gene: TRBV6-6; D gene: .; J gene: TRBJ2-1; clone size: .; CDR3 DNA: TGTGCCAGCAGCCAAACTTACCGGGACAAGACCCTCAATGAGCAGTTCTTC; CDR3 protein: CASSQTYRDKTLNEQFF
V gene: TRBV7-2; D gene: .; J gene: TRBJ1-2; clone size: .; CDR3 DNA: TGTGCCAGCAGCTCCGGGGTTGGCTATGGCTACACCTTC; CDR3 protein: CASSSGVGYGYTF
V gene: TRBV6-2/TRBV6-3; D gene: TRBD2; J gene: TRBJ2-3; clone size: .; CDR3 DNA: TGTGCCAGCAGCCCACCGCCTAGCGGGGGGCGCACAGATACGCAGTATTTT; CDR3 protein: CASSPPPSGGRTDTQYF
V gene: TRBV6-6; D gene: .; J gene: TRBJ2-5; clone size: .; CDR3 DNA: TGTGCCAGCAGTGACGTACGGGAGCAGTACTTC; CDR3 protein: CASSDVREQYF
V gene: TRBV28; D gene: TRBD1; J gene: TRBJ2-7; clone size: .; CDR3 DNA: TGTGCCACCCTGGGACAGTTTGACTCCTACGAGCAGTACTTC; CDR3 protein: CATLGQFDSYEQYF
V gene: TRBV12-3/TRBV12-4; D gene: .; J gene: TRBJ2-5; clone size: .; CDR3 DNA: TGTGCCAGCAGTCCTGCGGGGAAAGAGACCCAGTACTTC; CDR3 protein: CASSPAGKETQYF
V gene: TRBV12-3/TRBV12-4; D gene: TRBD1; J gene: TRBJ1-2; clone size: .; CDR3 DNA: TGTGCCAGCAGTTTCGTTCCGGGACAGGTTAACTATGGCTACACCTTC; CDR3 protein: CASSFVPGQVNYGYTF
V gene: TRBV9; D gene: .; J gene: TRBJ2-7; clone size: few; CDR3 DNA: TGTGCCAGCAGCGACCTCGACTCAGGGTGGGGGGAGCAGTACTTC; CDR3 protein: CASSDLDSGWGEQYF
V gene: TRBV7-9; D gene: .; J gene: TRBJ2-1; clone size: .; CDR3 DNA: TGTGCCAGCAGCCGTGGCCCTCCTGGGAATGAGCAGTTCTTC; CDR3 protein: CASSRGPPGNEQFF
V gene: TRBV28; D gene: .; J gene: TRBJ2-7; clone size: .; CDR3 DNA: TGTGCCAGCATATGGCAGGGGGGGTACGAGCAGTACTTC; CDR3 protein: CASIWQGGYEQYF
V gene: TRBV25-1; D gene: .; J gene: TRBJ2-1; clone size: once; CDR3 DNA: TGTGCCAGCATGAAAGGACAGAGCTACAATGAGCAGTTCTTC; CDR3 protein: CASMKGQSYNEQFF
V gene: TRBV12-3/TRBV12-4; D gene: .; J gene: TRBJ2-7; clone size: few; CDR3 DNA: TGTGCCAGCAGTTTGGCAAATACCTACGAGCAGTACTTC; CDR3 protein: CASSLANTYEQYF
V gene: TRBV6-1; D gene: .; J gene: TRBJ1-5; clone size: .; CDR3 DNA: TGTGCCAGCAGTCCCAACGGGGGGAACAATCAGCCCCAGCATTTT; CDR3 protein: CASSPNGGNNQPQHF
V gene: TRBV7-3; D gene: .; J gene: TRBJ2-1; clone size: .; CDR3 DNA: TGTGCCAGCAGCTTAAGAGGGATGGGAGAGCAGTTCTTC; CDR3 protein: CASSLRGMGEQFF